This is a list of T cell receptor beta chains from one sample in a study of blood T cells in healthy people across ages. Using its own MiXCR run on the 5' RACE reads, TCRdb lists one record per CDR3 protein. This repertoire shows 1.5 million or so distinct CDR3 sequences, approximately 38% found once; its top ten account for 6.5% to 10%. Sequenced material: blood. The receptors originated from a woman aged 18-35 years in good health. Each CDR3 is given with its conserved first and last residue. The D gene is left open where the match is weak. Only some rows state a clone size, as once, few, many or a class for expanded clones.

CDR3	DNA	V	D	size	J
CASNLRGAGENTEAFF	TGTGCCAGCAACCTCCGGGGGGCGGGAGAAAACACTGAAGCTTTCTTT	TRBV3-1	-	-	TRBJ1-1
CSARDQQGAPLYF	TGCAGTGCTAGAGATCAACAGGGGGCTCCTCTGTACTTC	TRBV20-1	TRBD1	-	TRBJ2-7
CASSQAGGAGGLSYEQYF	TGTGCCAGCTCACAAGCCGGGGGAGCGGGGGGCCTTTCCTACGAGCAGTACTTC	TRBV18	TRBD2	-	TRBJ2-7
CASSVVGGEDTQYF	TGTGCCAGCAGCGTAGTAGGGGGCGAAGATACGCAGTATTTT	TRBV7-2	TRBD1	-	TRBJ2-3
CASSPKVDTTYNEQFF	TGCGCCAGCAGCCCAAAGGTGGACACAACCTACAATGAGCAGTTCTTC	TRBV4-1	-	-	TRBJ2-1
CASSVGQGEFYEQYF	TGTGCCAGCAGCGTAGGGCAGGGGGAATTCTACGAGCAGTACTTC	TRBV9	TRBD1	few	TRBJ2-7
CASSLGGFGNTEAFF	TGTGCCAGCAGTTTAGGGGGTTTCGGGAACACTGAAGCTTTCTTT	TRBV12-3/TRBV12-4	-	-	TRBJ1-1
CASSPGIAGHTQYF	TGTGCCAGCAGCCCAGGAATAGCGGGACATACGCAGTATTTT	TRBV7-9	TRBD2	-	TRBJ2-3
CASILFTGELFF	TGTGCCAGCATCTTATTCACCGGGGAGCTGTTTTTT	TRBV12-3/TRBV12-4	-	-	TRBJ2-2
CASRRTGVSEQYF	TGTGCCAGCAGAAGGACAGGGGTCAGCGAGCAGTACTTC	TRBV12-3/TRBV12-4	TRBD1	-	TRBJ2-7
CASSMPVDTVDYEQYF	TGTGCCAGCAGCATGCCGGTGGACACGGTAGACTACGAGCAGTACTTC	TRBV7-9	-	few	TRBJ2-7
CASSPRRTSGGTYEQYF	TGTGCCAGCAGCCCTCGCCGGACTAGCGGGGGGACCTACGAGCAGTACTTC	TRBV5-4	TRBD2	-	TRBJ2-7
CAISLGGNYGYTF	TGTGCCATCAGTCTCGGCGGGAACTATGGCTACACCTTC	TRBV10-3	-	few	TRBJ1-2
CASSVAPRRYNEQFF	TGTGCCAGCAGCGTAGCGCCCCGAAGATACAATGAGCAGTTCTTC	TRBV9	-	-	TRBJ2-1
CASSQVTSGSHEQFF	TGCGCCAGCAGCCAAGTGACTAGCGGGAGCCATGAGCAGTTCTTC	TRBV4-1	TRBD2	-	TRBJ2-1
CASSPQTYSYEQYF	TGTGCCAGCAGCCCCCAGACGTACTCCTACGAGCAGTACTTC	TRBV11-2	-	-	TRBJ2-7
CAWSVHRGNEQFF	TGTGCCTGGAGTGTACACAGGGGCAATGAGCAGTTCTTC	TRBV30	TRBD1	-	TRBJ2-1
CASIGIDSYGYTF	TGTGCCAGCATCGGAATCGACAGCTATGGCTACACCTTC	TRBV6-1	-	few	TRBJ1-2
CASSRQGAQETQYF	TGCGCCAGCAGCAGGCAAGGGGCCCAAGAGACCCAGTACTTC	TRBV5-1	-	few	TRBJ2-5
CASGLGAASYNEQFF	TGTGCTAGTGGTTTGGGCGCGGCTTCCTACAATGAGCAGTTCTTC	TRBV12-5	-	few	TRBJ2-1
CASSYSSQGEQYF	TGTGCCAGCAGTTACTCGTCGCAGGGCGAGCAGTACTTC	TRBV6-5	-	-	TRBJ2-7
CASTIRTYPTYEQYF	TGTGCCAGTACGATCCGCACCTATCCGACCTACGAGCAGTACTTC	TRBV19	-	once	TRBJ2-7
CSFNTGGGNQPQHF	TGCAGCTTCAATACAGGGGGAGGCAATCAGCCCCAGCATTTT	TRBV29-1	TRBD1	many	TRBJ1-5
CASSEGVTHTGELFF	TGTGCCAGCAGTGAGGGGGTCACCCACACCGGGGAGCTGTTTTTT	TRBV2	-	-	TRBJ2-2
CAISEGPIYGYTF	TGTGCCATCAGTGAAGGGCCTATCTATGGCTACACCTTC	TRBV10-3	-	-	TRBJ1-2
CASSFTYLFSTDTQYF	TGTGCCAGCAGTTTTACCTATTTATTTAGCACAGATACGCAGTATTTT	TRBV27	-	-	TRBJ2-3
CASSYGAGVYNEQFF	TGTGCCAGCAGTTACGGGGCAGGGGTGTACAATGAGCAGTTCTTC	TRBV6-5	-	-	TRBJ2-1
CATSMGNPYTGELFF	TGTGCCACCAGCATGGGAAACCCCTACACCGGGGAGCTGTTTTTT	TRBV24-1	-	-	TRBJ2-2
CASNLSPDSSYNSPLHF	TGTGCCAGCAATTTATCCCCCGACAGCTCCTATAATTCACCCCTCCACTTT	TRBV27	-	-	TRBJ1-6
CASSLGEFGTDTQYF	TGTGCCAGCAGTTTAGGGGAGTTCGGCACAGATACGCAGTATTTT	TRBV12-3/TRBV12-4	-	-	TRBJ2-3
CSVGGLAGVNEQYF	TGCAGCGTTGGAGGACTAGCGGGAGTCAACGAGCAGTACTTC	TRBV29-1	TRBD2	many	TRBJ2-7
CASSPERAGYTF	TGTGCCAGCAGCCCGGAGCGAGCGGGCTACACCTTC	TRBV7-8	-	-	TRBJ1-2
CTSSFPRDRGGPTDTQYF	TGTACCAGCAGCTTCCCCCGGGACAGGGGGGGCCCCACAGATACGCAGTATTTT	TRBV7-2	TRBD1	-	TRBJ2-3
CASSQDRAGGRPETQYF	TGCGCCAGCAGCCAAGATCGGGCGGGGGGGCGTCCAGAGACCCAGTACTTC	TRBV4-1	TRBD2	few	TRBJ2-5
CASSLWVRYYGYTF	TGTGCCAGCAGTTTATGGGTCAGGTACTATGGCTACACCTTC	TRBV28	-	few	TRBJ1-2
CASSPRQAALTDGYTF	TGTGCCAGCAGCCCCCGCCAAGCAGCCTTGACTGATGGCTACACCTTC	TRBV11-2	-	once	TRBJ1-2
CASSQVGNGQYF	TGTGCCAGCAGCCAAGTAGGAAACGGGCAGTACTTC	TRBV3-1	-	-	TRBJ2-7
CASSASGQGNYGYTF	TGTGCCAGCAGCGCATCGGGACAGGGGAACTATGGCTACACCTTC	TRBV6-1	TRBD1	-	TRBJ1-2
CAGAGQGGFGQPQHF	TGTGCCGGGGCGGGCCAGGGAGGATTCGGACAGCCCCAGCATTTT	TRBV6-1	-	-	TRBJ1-5
CASSENSGGAEETQYF	TGTGCCAGCAGCGAAAACAGCGGGGGGGCCGAGGAGACCCAGTACTTC	TRBV12-3/TRBV12-4	TRBD2	-	TRBJ2-5
CASTPLLASGDHNEQFF	TGTGCCAGCACTCCCCTACTGGCTAGCGGGGACCACAATGAGCAGTTCTTC	TRBV5-5	TRBD2	few	TRBJ2-1
CASSLPRVASTDTQYF	TGTGCCAGCAGTCTCCCCCGGGTGGCTAGCACAGATACGCAGTATTTT	TRBV6-1	-	few	TRBJ2-3
CAGSFLGLAEETQYF	TGTGCCGGCAGTTTTTTGGGACTAGCGGAAGAGACCCAGTACTTC	TRBV12-3/TRBV12-4	TRBD2	few	TRBJ2-5
CASSDPPSGANYGYTF	TGTGCCAGCAGCGACCCGCCTAGCGGGGCGAACTATGGCTACACCTTC	TRBV9	-	few	TRBJ1-2
CASSLEGSSEQYF	TGTGCCAGCAGCTTGGAGGGGTCTTCTGAGCAGTACTTC	TRBV7-9	-	few	TRBJ2-7
CASSPWAGGEQYF	TGCGCCAGCAGCCCCTGGGCAGGGGGCGAGCAGTACTTC	TRBV4-1	TRBD1	few	TRBJ2-7
CASSPNGQGSQPQHF	TGTGCCAGCAGCCCCAACGGGCAGGGGAGTCAGCCCCAGCATTTT	TRBV9	-	few	TRBJ1-5
CASSVEDSSYEQYF	TGCGCCAGCAGCGTGGAGGACTCCTCCTACGAGCAGTACTTC	TRBV5-1	-	few	TRBJ2-7
CASSKAGSYNEQFF	TGTGCCAGCAGTAAAGCGGGGAGCTACAATGAGCAGTTCTTC	TRBV28	TRBD2	-	TRBJ2-1
CSASQPGPEKLFF	TGCAGTGCTAGCCAGCCGGGTCCTGAAAAACTGTTTTTT	TRBV20-1	-	-	TRBJ1-4
CASTQSGQGDYEQYF	TGTGCCAGCACCCAATCGGGACAGGGGGACTACGAGCAGTACTTC	TRBV5-5	TRBD1	-	TRBJ2-7
CASSDRGVKNIQYF	TGTGCTAGCAGTGACAGGGGAGTCAAAAACATTCAGTACTTC	TRBV28	TRBD1	-	TRBJ2-4
CASSLRSGSSTDTQYF	TGTGCCAGCAGCTTAAGGAGTGGCTCTAGCACAGATACGCAGTATTTT	TRBV7-2	-	-	TRBJ2-3
CASSPPDTYYEQYF	TGTGCCAGCTCACCGCCGGACACCTACTACGAGCAGTACTTC	TRBV18	-	-	TRBJ2-7
CASNRGDNTQYF	TGTGCCAGCAACCGGGGAGATAATACGCAGTATTTT	TRBV21-1	-	-	TRBJ2-3